This TCR beta chain came from a study of blood T cell repertoires in COVID-19. The ends were cut back, 0 bases at V and 4 bases at J, with 9 bases in the middle. The CDR3 sequence is 14 residues long. Clones were sequenced by immunoSEQ multiplex PCR, and TCRdb holds only the in-frame ones, with some missing. The top ten clones hold approximately 1% of a sample with under 300,000 clones, approximately 88% of them seen once. Participants came from under 30 US areas, aged about 18 to 95 years. This chain joins TRBV6-7 and TRBJ1-2; D might be TRBD1 (6 bases). TRBV6-7 is classed as an ORF, of uncertain function. Sequences were obtained from PBMCs or T cells enriched from blood (not recorded which). This TCR came from a woman younger than 45 who had recovered from COVID-19. The chain's CDR3 is CASSYSIRGYGYTF. The CDR3 DNA is TGTGCCAGCAGTTACTCTATCAGGGGCTATGGCTACACCTTC.